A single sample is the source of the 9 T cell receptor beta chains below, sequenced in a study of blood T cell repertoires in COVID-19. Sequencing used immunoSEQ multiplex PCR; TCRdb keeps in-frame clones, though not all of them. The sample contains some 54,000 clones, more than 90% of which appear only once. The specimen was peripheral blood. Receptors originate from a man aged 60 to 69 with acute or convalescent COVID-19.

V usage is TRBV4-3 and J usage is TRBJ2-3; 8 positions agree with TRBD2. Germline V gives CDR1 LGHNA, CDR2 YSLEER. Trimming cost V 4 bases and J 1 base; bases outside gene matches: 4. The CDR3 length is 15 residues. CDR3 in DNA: TGCGCCAGCAGCCTGGCGGGAGGCGGCACAGATACGCAGTATTTT. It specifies CASSLAGGGTDTQYF.

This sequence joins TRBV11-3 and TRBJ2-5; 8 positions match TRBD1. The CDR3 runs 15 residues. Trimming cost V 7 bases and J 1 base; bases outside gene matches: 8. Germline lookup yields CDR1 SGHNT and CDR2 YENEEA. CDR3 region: CASNSGTGVQETQYF. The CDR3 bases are TGTGCCAGCAACAGTGGGACAGGCGTCCAAGAGACCCAGTACTTC.

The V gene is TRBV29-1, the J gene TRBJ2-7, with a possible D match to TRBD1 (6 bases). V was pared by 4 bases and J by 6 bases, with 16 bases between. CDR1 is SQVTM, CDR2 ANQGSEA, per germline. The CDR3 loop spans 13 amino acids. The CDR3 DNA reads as TGCAGCGTTGCGGTAGGGGGAATGGGCGAGCAGTACTTC. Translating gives CSVAVGGMGEQYF.

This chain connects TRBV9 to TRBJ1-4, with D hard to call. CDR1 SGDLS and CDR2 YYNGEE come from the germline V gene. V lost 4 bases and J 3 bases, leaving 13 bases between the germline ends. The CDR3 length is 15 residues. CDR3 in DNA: TGTGCCAGCAGCTCCTCTAATACCCCTAATGAAAAACTGTTTTTT. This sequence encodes CASSSSNTPNEKLFF.

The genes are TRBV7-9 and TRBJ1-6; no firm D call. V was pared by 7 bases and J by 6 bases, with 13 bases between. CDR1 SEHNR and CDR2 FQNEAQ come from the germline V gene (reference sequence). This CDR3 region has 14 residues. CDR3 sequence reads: CASTPSVFNSPLHF. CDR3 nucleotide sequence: TGTGCCAGCACCCCTTCCGTATTTAATTCACCCCTCCACTTT.

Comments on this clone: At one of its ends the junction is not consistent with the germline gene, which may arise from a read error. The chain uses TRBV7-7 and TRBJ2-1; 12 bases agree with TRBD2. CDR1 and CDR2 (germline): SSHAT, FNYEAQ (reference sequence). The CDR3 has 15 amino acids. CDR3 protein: CASSRGLAGMNEQFF. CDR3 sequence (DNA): TGTGCTAGCAGCCGCGGACTAGCGGGGATGAATGAGCAGTTCTTC.

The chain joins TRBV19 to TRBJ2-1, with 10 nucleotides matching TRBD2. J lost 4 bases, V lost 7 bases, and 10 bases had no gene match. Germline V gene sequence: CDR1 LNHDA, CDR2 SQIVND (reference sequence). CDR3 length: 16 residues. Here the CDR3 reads CASTPPASGRYNEQFF. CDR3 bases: TGTGCCAGTACCCCCCCCGCTAGCGGGAGATACAATGAGCAGTTCTTC.

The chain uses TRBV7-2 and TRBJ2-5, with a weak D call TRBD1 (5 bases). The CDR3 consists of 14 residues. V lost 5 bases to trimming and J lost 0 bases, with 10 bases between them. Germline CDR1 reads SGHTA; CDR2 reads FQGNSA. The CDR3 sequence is CASSPIGDQETQYF. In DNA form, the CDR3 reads TGTGCCAGCAGCCCCATAGGGGACCAAGAGACCCAGTACTTC.

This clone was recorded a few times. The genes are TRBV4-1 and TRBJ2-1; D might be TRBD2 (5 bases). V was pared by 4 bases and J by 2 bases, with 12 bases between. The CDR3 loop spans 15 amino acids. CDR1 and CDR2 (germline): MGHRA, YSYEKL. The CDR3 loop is CASSLDSVTYNEQFF. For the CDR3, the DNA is TGCGCCAGCAGCCTGGATAGCGTAACCTACAATGAGCAGTTCTTC.